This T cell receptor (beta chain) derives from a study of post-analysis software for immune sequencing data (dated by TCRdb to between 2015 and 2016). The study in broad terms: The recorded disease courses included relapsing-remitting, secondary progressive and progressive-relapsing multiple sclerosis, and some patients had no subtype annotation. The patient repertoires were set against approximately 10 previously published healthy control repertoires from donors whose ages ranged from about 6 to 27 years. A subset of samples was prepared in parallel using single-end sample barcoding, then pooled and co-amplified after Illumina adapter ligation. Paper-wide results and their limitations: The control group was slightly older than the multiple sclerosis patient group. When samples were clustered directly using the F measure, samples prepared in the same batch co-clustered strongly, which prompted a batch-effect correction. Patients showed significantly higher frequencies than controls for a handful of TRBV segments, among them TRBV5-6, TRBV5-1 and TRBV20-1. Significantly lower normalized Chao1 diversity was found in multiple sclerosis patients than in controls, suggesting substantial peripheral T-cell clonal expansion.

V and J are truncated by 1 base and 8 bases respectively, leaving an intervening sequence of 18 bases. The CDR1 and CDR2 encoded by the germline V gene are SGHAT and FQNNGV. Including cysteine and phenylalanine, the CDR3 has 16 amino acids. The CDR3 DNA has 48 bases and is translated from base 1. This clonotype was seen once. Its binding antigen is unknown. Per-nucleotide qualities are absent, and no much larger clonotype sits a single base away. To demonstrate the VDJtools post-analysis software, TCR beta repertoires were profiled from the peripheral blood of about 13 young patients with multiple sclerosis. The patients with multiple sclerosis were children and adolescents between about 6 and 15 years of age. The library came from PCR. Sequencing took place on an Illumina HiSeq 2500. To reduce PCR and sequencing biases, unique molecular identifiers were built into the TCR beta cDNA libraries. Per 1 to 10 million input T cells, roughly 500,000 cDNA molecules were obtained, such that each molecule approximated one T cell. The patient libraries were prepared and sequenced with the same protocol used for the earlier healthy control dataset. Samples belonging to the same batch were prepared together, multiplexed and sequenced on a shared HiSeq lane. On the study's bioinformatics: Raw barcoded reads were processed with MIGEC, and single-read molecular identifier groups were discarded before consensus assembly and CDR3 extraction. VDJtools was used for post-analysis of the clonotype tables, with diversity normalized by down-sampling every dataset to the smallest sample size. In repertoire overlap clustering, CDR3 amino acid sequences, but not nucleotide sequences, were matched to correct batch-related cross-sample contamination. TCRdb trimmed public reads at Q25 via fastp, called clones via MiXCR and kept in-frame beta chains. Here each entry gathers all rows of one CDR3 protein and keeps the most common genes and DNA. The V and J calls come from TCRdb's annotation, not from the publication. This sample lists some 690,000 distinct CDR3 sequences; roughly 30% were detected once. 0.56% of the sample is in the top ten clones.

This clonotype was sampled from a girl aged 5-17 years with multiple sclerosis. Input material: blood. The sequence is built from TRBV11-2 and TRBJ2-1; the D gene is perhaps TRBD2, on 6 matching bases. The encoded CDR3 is CASSLGVAAMVYEQFF. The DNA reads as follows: TGTGCCAGCAGCTTAGGGGTAGCGGCAATGGTCTATGAGCAGTTCTTC.